The T cell receptor beta chain described here comes from a study of blood T cells in healthy people across ages. Between the trimmed V and J ends, which lost 4 bases and 5 bases, there was a span of 14 bases. The length of the CDR3 is 14 residues. It was with a sample-barcoded 5' primer and a J-beta primer mix that a second PCR of roughly 7 to 12 cycles was run. TCRdb re-analysed the 5' RACE reads in MiXCR, keeping a single row per CDR3 protein. The sample consists of about 1.6 million distinct CDR3 sequences, about 35% of them appearing once. The material sequenced was blood. The source of this sequence is a woman in her 30s in good health. This sequence joins TRBV12-3 or TRBV12-4 and TRBJ1-2; D unclear. The CDR3 loop reads CASSWGVNLYGYTF. The CDR3 DNA sequence: TGTGCCAGCAGTTGGGGAGTTAATCTATATGGCTACACCTTC.